This TCR beta chain was obtained from a study of T cell responses to AZD1222 COVID-19 vaccine. Trimming stripped 6 bases from V and 3 bases from J, with 17 bases between. The germline CDR1 and CDR2 sequences are SGHAT and FQNNGV. This CDR3 contains 16 residues. Remarks on this clone: The antigen is unknown.

Sequencing used immunoSEQ multiplex PCR; TCRdb keeps in-frame clones, though not all of them. The sample consists of 80,000 to 90,000 clones, 92% of them appearing once. General study results and limits: Elevations in Spike-specific TCR breadth and depth followed administration of two AZD1222 doses.

The source is an adult in good health. This material consisted of peripheral blood, taken on day 0 of AZD1222 vaccination. The genes are TRBV11-2 and TRBJ2-2, with D possibly TRBD2 on 6 matching bases. The CDR3 nucleotides are TGTGCCAGCAGGATTCTAGCGCGAGTACACACCGGGGAGCTGTTTTTT. Protein sequence: CASRILARVHTGELFF.